These 12 T cell receptor beta chains originate from one sample sequenced in a study of glioma-infiltrating T cells after dendritic cell vaccination. Profiling relied on immunoSEQ multiplex PCR, and the TCRdb table lists in-frame clones only, not all of them. The profile shows 80,000 to 100,000 clones, roughly three quarters of them singletons. Source: blood, taken before dendritic cell vaccination. The origin of the receptors is a human donor with glioblastoma.

CDR3 sequence reads: CASSDRRGGYYGYTF. For the CDR3, the DNA is TGCGCCAGCAGTGATCGGAGGGGTGGGTACTATGGCTACACCTTC. The J gene is TRBJ1-2, the V gene TRBV10-2, with D possibly matching TRBD1 (5 bases). The CDR3 loop spans 15 amino acids. V lost 3 bases and J lost 3, with 14 bases in between. From germline, CDR1 is WSHSY and CDR2 SAAADI.

The chain has TRBV28 and TRBJ2-7; D may be TRBD1 (8 bases). There are 15 residues in the CDR3. Trimming cost V 8 bases and J 5 bases, with 22 bases left between them. The germline V gene encodes CDR1 MDHEN and CDR2 SYDVKM. Written as DNA, the CDR3 is TGTGCCAGCTCACCGGGGGGCAGGGGGCGCCACGAGCAGTACTTC. It encodes CASSPGGRGRHEQYF. Full variable domain (remainder filled in from reference TRBV28 and TRBJ2-7): DVKVTQSSRYLVKRTGEKVFLECVQDMDHENMFWYRQDPGLGLRLIYFSYDVKMKEKGDIPEGYSVSREKKERFSLILESASTNQTSMYLCASSPGGRGRHEQYFGPGTRLTVT.

The V and J genes are TRBV7-3 and TRBJ1-1; D remains ambiguous. V lost 1 base and J lost 4, with 7 bases in between. Per germline, CDR1 SGHTA and CDR2 FQGTGA. This CDR3 is 13 amino acids long. Here the CDR3 reads CASSLSQFTEAFF. The CDR3 DNA reads as TGTGCCAGCAGCTTAAGTCAATTCACTGAAGCTTTCTTT. The complete variable domain, with remaining parts taken from reference TRBV7-3 and TRBJ1-1, reads GAGVSQTPSNKVTEKGKYVELRCDPISGHTALYWYRQSLGQGPEFLIYFQGTGAADDSGLPNDRFFAVRPEGSVSTLKIQRTERGDSAVYLCASSLSQFTEAFFGQGTRLTVV.

The CDR3 DNA reads TGCGCCAGCAGCCCTGGGGGACTAGCGGGGTCCACCACAGATACGCAGTATTTT. Translation gives CASSPGGLAGSTTDTQYF. The chain has TRBV5-1 and TRBJ2-3; 13 bases match TRBD2. The germline CDR1 and CDR2 sequences are SGHRS and YFSETQ. The junction had 10 bases not matched to a gene; V was cut back by 4 bases and J by 2 bases. The CDR3 is made up of 18 amino acids.

This chain links TRBV2 with TRBJ2-7; weak D call: TRBD2 (5 bases). With 8 bases removed from V and 0 bases from J, the gap between germline ends came to 14 bases. Germline assignment: CDR1 SNHLY and CDR2 FYNNEI. CDR3 length equals 14 residues. CDR3 amino acids: CASSQRGPSYEQYF. CDR3 DNA: TGTGCCAGCTCCCAGCGCGGGCCCTCCTACGAGCAGTACTTC.

CDR3 sequence: CASSRTGGNTEAFF. Written as DNA, the CDR3 is TGTGCCAGCAGCCGGACAGGGGGGAACACTGAAGCTTTCTTT. The chain employs TRBV5-6 and TRBJ1-1, with 10 bases matching TRBD1. After removal of 4 bases from V and 1 base from J, the junction contained 1 base not matched to a gene. This CDR3 is built from 14 residues. Germline CDR1 and CDR2: SGHDT and YYEEEE.

This clone was seen more than once but under ten times. A single base is all that separates this from a far larger clone, so a read error is likely. The V call is TRBV30, the J call TRBJ1-3; TRBD1 might be the D (6 bases). The germline V gene encodes CDR1 GTSNPN and CDR2 SVGIG (reference sequence). The CDR3 has 13 amino acids. The CDR3 sequence: CAWRLDRRNTIHF. Written as DNA, the CDR3 is TGTGCCTGGAGGCTTGACAGGAGAAACACCATACATTTT. Using reference TRBV30 and TRBJ1-3 for the parts outside the CDR3, the full variable domain is SQTIHQWPATLVQPVGSPLSLECTVEGTSNPNLYWYRQAAGRGLQLLFYSVGIGQISSEVPQNLSASRPQDRQFILSSKKLLLSDSGFYLCAWRLDRRNTIHFGEGSWLTVV.

The genes are TRBV27 and TRBJ1-2, with 8 positions matching TRBD1. This CDR3 region has 14 residues. V lost 3 bases and J lost 6; bases outside the gene matches: 6. Looked up from germline, CDR1 is MNHEY and CDR2 is SMNVEV (reference sequence). CDR3 DNA sequence: TGTGCCAGCAGTTTTCGCGCGACAGGGGATGGCTACACCTTC. Translated, it gives CASSFRATGDGYTF.

The CDR3 DNA sequence: TGTGCCAGTAGTGGGAGGTGGGGGTTCGCTGCAGACTATGGCTACACCTTC. Translated, it gives CASSGRWGFAADYGYTF. This sequence joins TRBV19 and TRBJ1-2; weak D call: TRBD1 (5 bases). Germline V gene sequence: CDR1 LNHDA, CDR2 SQIVND (reference sequence). The CDR3 runs 17 residues. The ends were cut back, 5 bases at V and 3 bases at J, with 22 bases in the middle.

The rearrangement joins TRBV4-2 to TRBJ1-3; TRBD1 agrees at 10 bases. Losses at the gene ends were 4 bases for V and 4 bases for J; bases not matched to a gene: 4. The CDR3 is 15 residues long. Germline V gene lookup returns CDR1 LGHNA and CDR2 YNFKEQ. CDR3 sequence (DNA): TGTGCCAGCAGCCGGGACAGGGGATCAGGAAACACCATATATTTT. Amino acids: CASSRDRGSGNTIYF.

V usage is TRBV5-1 and J usage is TRBJ2-1, with 9 bases fitting TRBD2. The CDR3 extends over 16 amino acids. V lost 5 bases and J lost 3; bases outside the gene matches: 9. Germline V gene sequence: CDR1 SGHRS, CDR2 YFSETQ. The CDR3 sequence: CASSRIAGVGYNEQFF. The CDR3 bases are TGCGCCAGCAGTCGGATAGCGGGAGTGGGCTACAATGAGCAGTTCTTC.

This clone was recorded only once. V and J are TRBV6-5 and TRBJ2-3; D is ambiguous. The CDR3 spans 15 residues. Trimming removed 3 bases at V and 7 bases at J, with 17 bases between. Germline CDR1 reads MNHEY; CDR2 reads SVGAGI. The CDR3 protein is CASSYRYPPDYTQYF. CDR3 bases: TGTGCCAGCAGTTATCGATATCCCCCTGACTATACGCAGTATTTT.